The entry below describes one T cell receptor beta chain. What it binds is not known. Here immunoSEQ multiplex PCR was the method, and the copy in TCRdb shows in-frame clones only, minus some. The table lists around 66,000 clones, 75% to 90% of them singletons, with more than 0.9% in the top ten. This sample is drawn from a study of OX40 agonist ivuxolimab in advanced cancers. In the study overall: Patients received the agonistic anti-OX40 (CD134) antibody ivuxolimab.

Trimming shortened V by 3 bases and J by 3 bases, and 8 bases separated the two germline ends. The germline V gene encodes CDR1 SGHAT and CDR2 FQNNGV. The CDR3 totals 13 residues. Study findings and constraints: Also showing low normalized T-cell clonal expansion were some of the nonresponders.

Material: CD4+ or CD8+ T cells sorted from blood, obtained in a trial of the OX40 agonist ivuxolimab. This TCR came from an adult with an advanced solid tumor such as melanoma, head and neck, liver or kidney cancer. The rearrangement uses TRBV11-2 and TRBJ1-2; maybe TRBD1 (5 bases). In DNA, the CDR3 is TGTGCCAGCAGCTTTCGGGGCCACTATGGCTACACCTTC. It encodes CASSFRGHYGYTF.